This TCR beta chain was sequenced in a study of CD8+ T cells in alopecia areata. General study findings and limits: TCRs were shared less clearly across patients than in mice, possibly for HLA-related reasons.

This clone was counted a single time. Its antigen remains unknown. The CDR3 consists of 13 residues. The V end was cut by 0 bases, the J end by 5 bases, with 7 bases between. Per germline, CDR1 MNHEY and CDR2 SMNVEV (reference sequence). Extracted RNA was reverse transcribed into cDNA, the sequencing template. Assay used: immunoSEQ multiplex PCR; TCRdb lists only in-frame clones, some missing. This table has 100,000 to 150,000 clones, about 50% appearing once. V and J are TRBV27 and TRBJ1-2, with unresolved D. This sample comprised CD8+ T cells sorted from blood, obtained at week 0. This TCR derives from a human donor with alopecia areata. The DNA of the CDR3 is TGTGCCAGCAGTTTATCGTCGGTTTATGGCTACACCTTC. The encoded protein is CASSLSSVYGYTF.